This passage covers 24 T cell receptor beta chains from one sample sequenced in a study of cytomegalovirus exposure and HLA in healthy donors. Researchers ran the PCR with 60 Vbeta and 13 Jbeta primers. Libraries were prepared by immunoSEQ multiplex PCR; TCRdb keeps only in-frame clonotypes and omits some of them. The repertoire includes some 180,000 clones, 79% of them detected once, and 4.4% sits in the top ten. The material sequenced was PBMCs. These receptors came from a woman in her 30s in good health and CMV-seropositive.

The V and J genes are TRBV5-1 and TRBJ2-2; D is unclear. This CDR3 region has 14 residues. Germline assignment: CDR1 SGHRS and CDR2 YFSETQ. The ends were cut back, 0 bases at V and 2 bases at J, with 5 bases in the middle. Here the CDR3 DNA reads TGCGCCAGCAGCTTGGTTGTAAACACCGGGGAGCTGTTTTTT. The encoded protein is CASSLVVNTGELFF.

The chain recombines TRBV10-2 with TRBJ2-2; 9 positions match TRBD2. The CDR3 runs to 17 residues. In germline, CDR1 is WSHSY, CDR2 SAAADI. After removal of 2 bases from V and 4 bases from J, the junction contained 8 bases not matched to a gene. The CDR3 DNA sequence: TGCGCCAGCAGTGAGCAGCGGGGGGCATCGATCACCGGGGAGCTGTTTTTT. This gives the protein CASSEQRGASITGELFF.

V and J are TRBV9 and TRBJ2-3; 13 bases agree with TRBD2. V was clipped by 3 bases and J by 9 bases; unmatched bases: 4. Per germline, CDR1 SGDLS and CDR2 YYNGEE. The CDR3 totals 14 residues. CDR3 sequence reads: CASSAQLAGGTQYF. CDR3 DNA sequence: TGTGCCAGCAGCGCTCAACTAGCGGGGGGGACGCAGTATTTT.

This chain uses TRBV4-3 with TRBJ1-1, with D hard to call. CDR1 and CDR2 (germline): LGHNA, YSLEER. V dropped 0 bases and J dropped 1 base, with 6 bases sitting between them. This CDR3 spans 14 amino acids. The CDR3: CASSQDYKNTEAFF. CDR3 nucleotides: TGCGCCAGCAGCCAAGATTACAAGAACACTGAAGCTTTCTTT.

The CDR3 region is CASSLGGLALETQYF. CDR3 in DNA: TGTGCCAGCAGCTTAGGGGGACTAGCGTTGGAGACCCAGTACTTC. The chain joins TRBV7-9 to TRBJ2-5; the match to TRBD2 covers 10 bases. Germline V lookup: CDR1 SEHNR, CDR2 FQNEAQ (reference sequence). This CDR3 has 15 amino acids. Trimming removed 1 base from V and 5 bases from J; junction bases left unmatched: 4.

The chain is built from TRBV4-1 and TRBJ1-5; D call uncertain. This CDR3 has 14 residues. The germline V gene encodes CDR1 MGHRA and CDR2 YSYEKL. Trimming shortened V by 3 bases and J by 6 bases, and 12 bases separated the two germline ends. The DNA of the CDR3 is TGCGCCAGCAGCCAGGTTTTTGGAGGTCAGCCCCAGCATTTT. It translates to CASSQVFGGQPQHF.

The chain couples TRBV7-6 to TRBJ2-3; tentatively, D is TRBD1 (6 bases). Between the trimmed V and J ends, which lost 6 bases and 3 bases, there was a span of 16 bases. This CDR3 contains 15 residues. Germline values: CDR1 SGHVS, CDR2 FNYEAQ. The CDR3 DNA follows: TGTGCCAGCAGGTTAACAGGGTATGGAACAGATACGCAGTATTTT. It encodes CASRLTGYGTDTQYF. Full variable domain (outside the CDR3, taken from reference TRBV7-6 and TRBJ2-3): GAGVSQSPRYKVTKRGQDVALRCDPISGHVSLYWYRQALGQGPEFLTYFNYEAQQDKSGLPNDRFSAERPEGSISTLTIQRTEQRDSAMYRCASRLTGYGTDTQYFGPGTRLTVL.

The CDR3 DNA follows: TGCGCCAGCAGCTGGGGACCCACAGGGGGCACCGGGGAGCTGTTTTTT. Translated: CASSWGPTGGTGELFF. The chain uses TRBV5-1 and TRBJ2-2; 8 nucleotides agree with TRBD1. Germline trimming cut 3 bases from V and 4 bases from J; bases unmatched to any gene: 8. This CDR3 comprises 16 residues. The germline gives CDR1 SGHRS, CDR2 YFSETQ.

This sequence joins TRBV5-6 and TRBJ2-7, with TRBD2 as a possible D gene (6 bases). V was pared by 2 bases and J by 0 bases, with 12 bases between. The germline CDR1 and CDR2 sequences are SGHDT and YYEEEE. This CDR3 has 15 residues. In DNA, the CDR3 is TGTGCCAGCAGCTTATGGGGGAGGCTCTCCTACGAGCAGTACTTC. Translation gives CASSLWGRLSYEQYF.

The chain links TRBV10-3 to TRBJ2-5; 10 bases match TRBD1. V trimming: 6 bases; J trimming: 0 bases; junction bases outside the gene matches: 4. The germline gives CDR1 ENHRY, CDR2 SYGVKD. The CDR3 loop spans 15 amino acids. The CDR3: CAIRGDRGNQETQYF. The DNA for the CDR3 is TGTGCCATCAGGGGGGACAGGGGAAACCAAGAGACCCAGTACTTC.

A single count supports this clone. The CDR3 region is CASSGTGTLMNTEAFF. CDR3 nucleotide sequence: TGTGCCAGCAGTGGGACAGGGACGTTGATGAACACTGAAGCTTTCTTT. This chain uses TRBV27 with TRBJ1-1; 9 bases map to TRBD1. The germline gives CDR1 MNHEY, CDR2 SMNVEV (reference sequence). The CDR3 is 16 residues long. The ends lost 5 bases at V and 0 bases at J; junction bases unmatched: 7.

J is TRBJ1-1 and V is TRBV15, with TRBD1 matching 7 bases. V shed 3 bases, J shed 3 bases, and the junction held 10 bases outside the gene matches. Germline V gives CDR1 LNHNV, CDR2 YYDKDF (reference sequence). The CDR3 contains 16 residues. This CDR3 is CATSRPDRLPHTEAFF. The CDR3 DNA reads as TGTGCCACCAGCAGGCCGGACAGGCTCCCACACACTGAAGCTTTCTTT.

This clone was observed once. V is TRBV4-2 and J is TRBJ2-7, with TRBD1 matching over 10 bases. Unmatched junction bases numbered 5, after V lost 1 base and J lost 2 bases. The CDR3 is 16 amino acids. Germline V gives CDR1 LGHNA, CDR2 YNFKEQ. CDR3 sequence reads: CASSQGIGQGAYEQYF. The CDR3 DNA sequence: TGTGCCAGCAGCCAAGGTATAGGACAGGGGGCCTACGAGCAGTACTTC.

J is TRBJ2-5 and V is TRBV30; TRBD2 aligns across 8 bases. The germline V gene encodes CDR1 GTSNPN and CDR2 SVGIG (reference sequence). This CDR3 has 14 residues. V was pared by 3 bases and J by 5 bases, with 8 bases of the junction left unmatched. Here the CDR3 DNA reads TGTGCCTGGAGGGACGGGGCGGGAGGTGAGACCCAGTACTTC. Translating gives CAWRDGAGGETQYF.

V gene TRBV7-9 combines with J gene TRBJ1-5, with D tentatively TRBD1 (5 bases). Germline V gene lookup returns CDR1 SEHNR and CDR2 FQNEAQ (reference sequence). With 4 bases removed from V and 4 bases from J, the gap between germline ends came to 11 bases. The CDR3 length is 14 residues. The CDR3: CASSSAGPNQPQHF. For the CDR3, the DNA is TGTGCCAGCAGCTCTGCAGGGCCTAATCAGCCCCAGCATTTT.

The chain uses TRBV6-4 and TRBJ2-2; D is unresolved. V was shortened by 4 bases and J by 3 bases, with 6 bases between the two germline ends. The germline V gene has CDR1 MRHNA and CDR2 SNTAGT. The CDR3 extends over 13 amino acids. In nucleotides, the CDR3 is TGTGCCAGCAGTGCCCTGTACACCGGGGAGCTGTTTTTT. The encoded protein is CASSALYTGELFF.

V and J are TRBV27 and TRBJ2-7; 9 bases line up with TRBD1. The CDR3 is 14 amino acids. The germline V gene encodes CDR1 MNHEY and CDR2 SMNVEV (reference sequence). J gave up 4 bases and V 4 bases, and 5 bases lay outside the gene matches. The CDR3 spells CASSYSGQGYEQYF. In DNA form, the CDR3 reads TGTGCCAGCAGTTACTCGGGACAGGGTTACGAGCAGTACTTC.

The CDR3 bases are TGTGCCAGCAGTTATAGACAGCCAACTAATGAAAAACTGTTTTTT. It codes for CASSYRQPTNEKLFF. The chain links TRBV2 to TRBJ1-4, with a weak D call TRBD1 (5 bases). This CDR3 is built from 15 residues. V gave up 5 bases and J gave up 0 bases, with 10 bases separating them. Germline loops: CDR1 SNHLY, CDR2 FYNNEI.

CDR3 nucleotides: TGTGCCAGCAGTAGACAACTTTTGAACACTGAAGCTTTCTTT. This sequence encodes CASSRQLLNTEAFF. V and J are TRBV6-5 and TRBJ1-1; D uncertain. Per the germline V gene, CDR1 is MNHEY and CDR2 is SVGAGI. This CDR3 spans 14 amino acids. V was cut by 5 bases and J by 0 bases, with 10 bases left in between.

V and J are TRBV14 and TRBJ1-6; D not resolved. The CDR3 runs 15 residues. Germline V gene data show CDR1 as SGHDN and CDR2 as FVKESK. The ends were cut back, 1 base at V and 6 bases at J, with 10 bases in the middle. The CDR3: CASSQVAGLNSPLHF. Here the CDR3 DNA reads TGTGCCAGCAGCCAAGTTGCAGGCCTTAATTCACCCCTCCACTTT.

The J gene is TRBJ1-5, the V gene TRBV6-6, with 9 bases identical to TRBD1. The germline V gene encodes CDR1 MNHNY and CDR2 SVGAGI (reference sequence). CDR3 length: 14 residues. V was clipped by 6 bases and J by 5 bases; unmatched bases: 5. DNA for the CDR3: TGTGCCAGCAGACCGGGACAGGGTGATCAGCCCCAGCATTTT. Residues: CASRPGQGDQPQHF.

The chain employs TRBV13 and TRBJ1-2, with a tentative D call TRBD1 (6 bases). Trimming cost V 5 bases and J 7 bases, with 23 bases left between them. Germline V gene data show CDR1 as PRHDT and CDR2 as FYEKMQ (reference sequence). The CDR3 has 16 residues. The CDR3 region has the DNA TGTGCCAGCAGCCCCCGCCCTGGACAGAACCTGTTTGGCTACACCTTC. Encoded protein: CASSPRPGQNLFGYTF.

V usage is TRBV6-5 and J usage is TRBJ2-7; 8 bases agree with TRBD1. CDR1 MNHEY and CDR2 SVGAGI come from the germline V gene. This CDR3 is built from 14 residues. V lost 6 bases and J lost 2; bases outside the gene matches: 6. CDR3 DNA sequence: TGTGCCAGCAGACGGGACAGGAAGACCTACGAGCAGTACTTC. This sequence encodes CASRRDRKTYEQYF.

This chain connects TRBV10-3 to TRBJ2-7; D is unclear. V lost 0 bases and J lost 0, with 6 bases in between. The CDR3 has 14 residues. Germline V gives CDR1 ENHRY, CDR2 SYGVKD. CDR3 amino acids: CAISESPSSYEQYF. The CDR3 DNA is TGTGCCATCAGTGAGTCCCCTAGCTCCTACGAGCAGTACTTC.